These 10 T cell receptor beta chains originate from one sample sequenced in a study of cytomegalovirus exposure and HLA in healthy donors. Primers included in the PCR were 60 Vbeta and 13 Jbeta primers. Assay used: immunoSEQ multiplex PCR; TCRdb lists only in-frame clones, some missing. The listing contains fewer than 130,000 clones. The sequencing input was PBMCs. The receptor set was obtained from a man aged 45-65 years in good health and CMV-seronegative.

The DNA for the CDR3 is TGTGCCAGCAGCGTATTTAGCACAGATACGCAGTATTTT. It is translated as CASSVFSTDTQYF. The chain couples TRBV7-6 to TRBJ2-3; D unresolved. Trimming removed 5 bases at V and 0 bases at J, with 6 bases between. The germline CDR1 and CDR2 sequences are SGHVS and FNYEAQ. The CDR3 extends over 13 amino acids. Filled out from reference TRBV7-6 and TRBJ2-3, the complete variable domain reads GAGVSQSPRYKVTKRGQDVALRCDPISGHVSLYWYRQALGQGPEFLTYFNYEAQQDKSGLPNDRFSAERPEGSISTLTIQRTEQRDSAMYRCASSVFSTDTQYFGPGTRLTVL.

This sequence joins TRBV11-3 and TRBJ2-2, with TRBD2 identical over 8 bases. J gave up 5 bases and V 4 bases, and 12 bases lay outside the gene matches. Germline V CDR1 and CDR2: SGHNT, YENEEA. The CDR3 length is 17 residues. The DNA of the CDR3 is TGTGCCAGCAGCTCCCATGCGCTAGCGGGTAATACCGGGGAGCTGTTTTTT. It yields the protein CASSSHALAGNTGELFF.

Here the CDR3 reads CAWSSRPGQVTGEQYF. In nucleotides, the CDR3 is TGTGCCTGGAGCTCCAGGCCGGGACAGGTCACCGGCGAGCAGTACTTC. This chain links TRBV30 with TRBJ2-7; TRBD1 matches at 8 bases. This CDR3 comprises 16 residues. Trimming cost V 3 bases and J 6 bases; bases outside gene matches: 16. From germline, CDR1 is GTSNPN and CDR2 SVGIG (reference sequence).

V gene TRBV12-5 combines with J gene TRBJ1-1; D is perhaps TRBD1 (6 bases). V was trimmed by 6 bases and J by 3 bases, leaving 20 bases between them. Germline CDR1 reads LGHNT; CDR2 reads FRNRAP. The CDR3 loop spans 16 amino acids. The CDR3 loop reads CASGPRGGEGDTEAFF. CDR3 sequence (DNA): TGTGCTAGTGGCCCCCGAGGGGGTGAGGGGGACACTGAAGCTTTCTTT.

The chain carries TRBV13 and TRBJ1-2; TRBD1 matches at 10 bases. The CDR3 spans 15 residues. Germline V lookup: CDR1 PRHDT, CDR2 FYEKMQ (reference sequence). V was pared by 4 bases and J by 4 bases, with 6 bases of the junction left unmatched. For the CDR3, the DNA is TGTGCCAGCAGCTCGTCCGGGACAGGGGCCTATGGCTACACCTTC. Translated: CASSSSGTGAYGYTF.

This sequence joins TRBV29-1 and TRBJ1-1; possibly TRBD1 for D (6 bases). CDR1 and CDR2 (germline): SQVTM, ANQGSEA. The V and J ends lost 2 bases and 6 bases respectively, with 10 bases between them. The CDR3 has 12 residues. The CDR3 DNA is TGCAGCGTTGAAAGGGGGAGAGCTGAAGCTTTCTTT. Translated: CSVERGRAEAFF.

The V gene is TRBV27, the J gene TRBJ2-7; maybe TRBD2 (6 bases). CDR1 is MNHEY, CDR2 SMNVEV, per germline (reference sequence). V was trimmed by 0 bases and J by 5 bases, leaving 11 bases between them. The CDR3 is 14 amino acids. CDR3: CASSLSAPGDEQYF. In DNA form, the CDR3 reads TGTGCCAGCAGTTTATCGGCACCGGGGGACGAGCAGTACTTC.

V usage is TRBV29-1 and J usage is TRBJ2-3, with 7 bases lining up with TRBD2. The length of the CDR3 is 13 residues. The V and J ends lost 6 bases and 4 bases, in that order; junction bases with no gene match: 7. Germline CDR1 SQVTM, CDR2 ANQGSEA. The CDR3 sequence: CSVVGGSSDTQYF. CDR3 DNA sequence: TGCAGCGTAGTAGGCGGGAGCTCAGATACGCAGTATTTT.

CDR3 sequence: CASSEFLLPEADTQYF. In nucleotides, the CDR3 is TGTGCCAGCAGTGAATTTCTACTTCCAGAGGCGGATACGCAGTATTTT. The V call is TRBV25-1, the J call TRBJ2-3; no firm D call. This CDR3 is built from 16 residues. The V end was cut by 1 base, the J end by 6 bases, with 17 bases between. Germline CDR1 reads MGHDK; CDR2 reads SYGVNS.

The chain has TRBV29-1 and TRBJ1-1; D ambiguous. The V end was cut by 7 bases, the J end by 0 bases, with 9 bases between. Germline V gene data show CDR1 as SQVTM and CDR2 as ANQGSEA. This CDR3 comprises 12 residues. The CDR3 DNA reads TGCAGCGCCCTTGACTTGAACACTGAAGCTTTCTTT. It encodes CSALDLNTEAFF.